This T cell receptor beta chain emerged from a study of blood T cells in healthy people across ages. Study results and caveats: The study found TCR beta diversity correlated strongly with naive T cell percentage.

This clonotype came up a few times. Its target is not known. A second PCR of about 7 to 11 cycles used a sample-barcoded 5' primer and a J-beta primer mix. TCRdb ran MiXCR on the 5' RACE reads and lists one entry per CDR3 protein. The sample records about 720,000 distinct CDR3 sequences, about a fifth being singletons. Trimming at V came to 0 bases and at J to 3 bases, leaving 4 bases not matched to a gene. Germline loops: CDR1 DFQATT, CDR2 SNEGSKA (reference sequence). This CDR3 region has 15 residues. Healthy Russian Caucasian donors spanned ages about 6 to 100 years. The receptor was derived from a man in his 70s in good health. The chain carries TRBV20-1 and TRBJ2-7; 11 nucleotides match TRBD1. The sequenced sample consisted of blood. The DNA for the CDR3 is TGCAGTGCTAGAGAGCCGGGACAGGGGGACTACGAGCAGTACTTC. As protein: CSAREPGQGDYEQYF.